This passage covers 15 T cell receptor beta chains from one sample sequenced in a study of shared clonotypes between healthy human individuals. Produced via immunoSEQ multiplex PCR; TCRdb's table is partial and in-frame only. The profile shows roughly 650,000 clones, approximately 97% of them singletons. Sequences were obtained from naive CD4+ T cells sorted from blood. The subset denotes: CD45RA+ positively selected. These receptors originate from a woman in her 30s in good health.

This chain joins TRBV29-1 and TRBJ2-2, with D perhaps matching TRBD1 (6 bases). Germline assignment: CDR1 SQVTM and CDR2 ANQGSEA. This CDR3 contains 14 residues. V gave up 6 bases and J gave up 2 bases, with 13 bases separating them. CDR3 in DNA: TGCAGCGTCCTCCCGGGACACAACACCGGGGAGCTGTTTTTT. This sequence encodes CSVLPGHNTGELFF.

The chain carries TRBV7-6 and TRBJ2-3; TRBD1 or TRBD2 may be the D gene (5 bases each). The V end was cut by 6 bases, the J end by 6 bases, with 13 bases between. This CDR3 is built from 13 residues. In germline, CDR1 is SGHVS, CDR2 FNYEAQ. The CDR3 loop is CASRGPGTDTQYF. The CDR3 DNA sequence: TGTGCCAGCAGGGGACCCGGGACGGATACGCAGTATTTT.

Worth noting for this clone: This sample includes further DNA sequences coding for the same CDR3. The J gene is TRBJ2-5, the V gene TRBV6-6; D is unresolved. The germline V gene encodes CDR1 MNHNY and CDR2 SVGAGI (reference sequence). The V end was cut by 5 bases, the J end by 1 base, with 2 bases between. CDR3 size: 11 residues. The CDR3 is CASSSQETQYF. DNA for the CDR3: TGTGCCAGCAGTAGCCAAGAGACCCAGTACTTC.

The gene calls are TRBV6-4 and TRBJ2-7; TRBD2 matches 11 bases. V lost 2 bases to trimming and J lost 3 bases; unmatched junction nucleotides: 18. Germline V CDR1 and CDR2: MRHNA, SNTAGT. The CDR3 spans 20 residues. The CDR3 DNA reads TGTGCCAGCAGTGACCAACCCTATACCGGGACTAGCGGTCCCCACTACGAGCAGTACTTC. Amino acid sequence: CASSDQPYTGTSGPHYEQYF.

The gene calls are TRBV19 and TRBJ1-1; D is ambiguous. From germline, CDR1 is LNHDA and CDR2 SQIVND (reference sequence). The CDR3 has 14 amino acids. V lost 5 bases, J lost 0 bases, and 10 bases lay in between. The CDR3 loop reads CASSPWQMNTEAFF. In DNA form, the CDR3 reads TGTGCCAGTAGTCCTTGGCAGATGAACACTGAAGCTTTCTTT.

The chain uses TRBV7-9 and TRBJ1-1; maybe TRBD1 (6 bases). Germline V gene lookup returns CDR1 SEHNR and CDR2 FQNEAQ (reference sequence). The CDR3 runs to 16 residues. With 5 bases removed from V and 1 base from J, the gap between germline ends came to 17 bases. The CDR3 DNA reads TGTGCCAGCAGCCTTAGGAGGCCAGGGGAGAACACTGAAGCTTTCTTT. Residues: CASSLRRPGENTEAFF. Looking up the rest from reference TRBV7-9 and TRBJ1-1 gives the full variable domain: DTGVSQNPRHKITKRGQNVTFRCDPISEHNRLYWYRQTLGQGPEFLTYFQNEAQLEKSRLLSDRFSAERPKGSFSTLEIQRTEQGDSAMYLCASSLRRPGENTEAFFGQGTRLTVV.

This clone turned up a few times. The CDR3 region is CASSAWGAGQPQHF. CDR3 DNA sequence: TGTGCCAGCAGTGCATGGGGCGCCGGGCAGCCCCAGCATTTT. The V call is TRBV2, the J call TRBJ1-5; maybe TRBD1 (5 bases). With 4 bases removed from V and 7 bases from J, the gap between germline ends came to 14 bases. The germline gives CDR1 SNHLY, CDR2 FYNNEI. The CDR3 has 14 amino acids.

The V call is TRBV5-4, the J call TRBJ2-7, with a weak D call TRBD2 (6 bases). In germline, CDR1 is SGHNT, CDR2 YYREEE (reference sequence). V was pared by 1 base and J by 5 bases, with 13 bases between. The CDR3 length is 14 residues. CDR3 residues: CASSLTGGGNEQYF. The CDR3 DNA reads TGTGCCAGCAGCTTGACCGGGGGAGGCAACGAGCAGTACTTC.

V is TRBV28 and J is TRBJ2-3; 8 positions agree with TRBD1. Germline CDR1 is MDHEN and CDR2 is SYDVKM. The J segment lost 3 bases and the V segment lost 7 bases, leaving 6 bases of the junction unmatched. There are 14 residues in the CDR3. CDR3 in amino acids: CASTATGETDTQYF. The CDR3 coding sequence is TGTGCCAGCACTGCGACAGGGGAGACAGATACGCAGTATTTT.

The chain employs TRBV6-1 and TRBJ1-2; D unresolved. The V and J ends lost 7 bases and 4 bases respectively, with 13 bases between them. This CDR3 is built from 13 residues. Germline V CDR1 and CDR2: MNHNS, SASEGT. DNA of the CDR3: TGTGCCAGCACCCCGTCGGGCGGCTATGGCTACACCTTC. Its translation is CASTPSGGYGYTF.

This chain joins TRBV29-1 and TRBJ2-1, with D possibly called TRBD1 or TRBD2 (5 bases each). The V gene's germline CDR1 is SQVTM and CDR2 ANQGSEA. V was clipped by 2 bases and J by 7 bases, with 15 bases between them. The CDR3 runs 14 residues. DNA for the CDR3: TGCAGCGTTGAACCAAGAGGGGACGGGAATGAGCAGTTCTTC. This encodes CSVEPRGDGNEQFF.

The CDR3 nucleotides are TGTGCCAGCAGTTTATCCGGGCGATTCGGGAACACTGAAGCTTTCTTT. It encodes CASSLSGRFGNTEAFF. The chain is built from TRBV28 and TRBJ1-1; no clear D. CDR1 is MDHEN and CDR2 is SYDVKM in the germline V gene. The V end lost 1 base, the J end lost 1 base, and 13 bases lay between the germline ends. The CDR3 is 16 amino acids.

This rearrangement joins TRBV25-1 to TRBJ2-1; 14 nucleotides line up with TRBD2. J was trimmed by 10 bases and V by 8 bases; bases with no gene match: 4. In germline, CDR1 is MGHDK, CDR2 SYGVNS. CDR3 length: 13 residues. For the CDR3, the DNA is TGTGCCAGCGGACTAGCGGGAGGCAGCGAGCAGTTCTTC. Its translation is CASGLAGGSEQFF. Using reference TRBV25-1 and TRBJ2-1 for the parts outside the CDR3, the full variable domain is EADIYQTPRYLVIGTGKKITLECSQTMGHDKMYWYQQDPGMELHLIHYSYGVNSTEKGDLSSESTVSRIRTEHFPLTLESARPSHTSQYLCASGLAGGSEQFFGPGTRLTVL.

The CDR3 reads CASSSPYRGSTEAFF. CDR3 DNA sequence: TGTGCCAGCAGTTCCCCCTACAGGGGCAGCACTGAAGCTTTCTTT. This chain joins TRBV28 and TRBJ1-1; 7 bases agree with TRBD1. CDR3 length equals 15 residues. The J segment lost 4 bases and the V segment lost 4 bases, leaving 9 bases of the junction unmatched. Germline-derived CDR1 and CDR2 are MDHEN and SYDVKM.

The chain links TRBV5-4 to TRBJ2-7; perhaps TRBD1 as D (5 bases). The CDR3 has 15 amino acids. V shed 1 base and J shed 3 bases, with 14 bases lying between them. The germline gives CDR1 SGHNT, CDR2 YYREEE (reference sequence). The CDR3 region is CASSLYQGLNYEQYF. The CDR3 DNA reads TGTGCCAGCAGCTTGTATCAGGGTCTCAACTACGAGCAGTACTTC.